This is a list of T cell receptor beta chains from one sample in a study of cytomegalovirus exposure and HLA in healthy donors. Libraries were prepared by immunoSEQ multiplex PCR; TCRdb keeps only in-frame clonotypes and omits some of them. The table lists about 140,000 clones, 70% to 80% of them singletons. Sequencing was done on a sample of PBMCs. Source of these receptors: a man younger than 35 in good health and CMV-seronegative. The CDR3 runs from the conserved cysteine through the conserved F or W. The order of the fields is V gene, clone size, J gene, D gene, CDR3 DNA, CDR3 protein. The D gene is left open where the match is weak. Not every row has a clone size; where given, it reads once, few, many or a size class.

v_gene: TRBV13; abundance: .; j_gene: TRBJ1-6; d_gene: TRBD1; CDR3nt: TGTGCCAGCAGCGCTGGACAGGGGTACTATAATTCACCCCTCCACTTT; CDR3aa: CASSAGQGYYNSPLHF
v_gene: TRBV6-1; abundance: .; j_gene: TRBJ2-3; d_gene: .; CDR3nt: TGTGCCAGCAGTGAACAGGGCACAGATACGCAGTATTTT; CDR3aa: CASSEQGTDTQYF
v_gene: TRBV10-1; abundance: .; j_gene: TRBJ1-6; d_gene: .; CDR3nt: TGCGCCAGCAGTTCGGGGGGATATAATTCACCCCTCCACTTT; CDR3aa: CASSSGGYNSPLHF
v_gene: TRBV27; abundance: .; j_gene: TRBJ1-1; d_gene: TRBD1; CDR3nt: TGTGCCAGCAGCCCATTCTGGGGCAGGGGGCTCTCTAGAAACACTGAAGCTTTCTTT; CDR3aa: CASSPFWGRGLSRNTEAFF
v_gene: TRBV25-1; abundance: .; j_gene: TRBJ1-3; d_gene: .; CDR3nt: TGTGCCAGCAGAGCCCCTTCCGGGCCAGGGCGAGGAAACACCATATATTTT; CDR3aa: CASRAPSGPGRGNTIYF
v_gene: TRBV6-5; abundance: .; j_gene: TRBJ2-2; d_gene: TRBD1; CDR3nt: TGTGCCAGCAAGGGGGACAGGGGGTACACCGGGGAGCTGTTTTTT; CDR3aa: CASKGDRGYTGELFF
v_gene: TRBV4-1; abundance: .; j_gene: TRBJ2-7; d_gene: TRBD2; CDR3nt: TGCGCCAGCAGCCACCGTATAGCGGGTGCAGGCGAGCAGTACTTC; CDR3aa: CASSHRIAGAGEQYF
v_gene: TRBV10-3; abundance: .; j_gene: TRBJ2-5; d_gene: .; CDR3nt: TGTGCCATGTCAGGGTACGGGGAGACCCAGTACTTC; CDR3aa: CAMSGYGETQYF
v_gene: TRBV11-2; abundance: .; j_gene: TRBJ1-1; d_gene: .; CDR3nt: TGTGCCAGCAGCTTAACCGTGGTGGGGCGCGGTGAAGCTTTCTTT; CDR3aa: CASSLTVVGRGEAFF
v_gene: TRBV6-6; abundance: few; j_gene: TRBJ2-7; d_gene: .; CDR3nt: TGTGCCAGCAGTTGGAGTGAAGTCTACGAGCAGTACTTC; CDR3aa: CASSWSEVYEQYF
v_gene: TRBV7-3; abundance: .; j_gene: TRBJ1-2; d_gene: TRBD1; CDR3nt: TGTGCCAGCAGCTTAAACCCGGGGACAGGTGATGGCTACACCTTC; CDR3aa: CASSLNPGTGDGYTF
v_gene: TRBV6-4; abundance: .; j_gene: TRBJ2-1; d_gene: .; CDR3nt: TGTGCCAGCAGCAGGGAACTCCAGCATGCCTTAAAGGATGAGCAGTTCTTC; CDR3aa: CASSRELQHALKDEQFF
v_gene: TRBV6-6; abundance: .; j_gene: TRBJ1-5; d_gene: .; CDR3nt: TGTGCCAGCAGCAACCGACAGGCCAATCAGCCCCAGCATTTT; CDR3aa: CASSNRQANQPQHF
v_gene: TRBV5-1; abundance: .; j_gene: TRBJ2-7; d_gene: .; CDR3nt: TGCGCCAGCAGCTTGGATCCGGGAACCTACGAGCAGTACTTC; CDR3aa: CASSLDPGTYEQYF
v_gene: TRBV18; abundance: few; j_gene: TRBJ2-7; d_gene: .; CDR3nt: TGTGCCAGCTCACAGGAGATAGCGGCTGCTGACTCCTACGAGCAGTACTTC; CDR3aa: CASSQEIAAADSYEQYF
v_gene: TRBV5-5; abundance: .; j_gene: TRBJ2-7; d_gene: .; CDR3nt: TGTGCCAGCAGCCGCTCGGGTAGCGGAACCTACGAGCAGTACTTC; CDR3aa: CASSRSGSGTYEQYF
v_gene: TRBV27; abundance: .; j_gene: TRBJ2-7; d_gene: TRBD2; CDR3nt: TGTGCCAGCAGTTATCTTGGGGGGGAAACCTCCTACGAGCAGTACTTC; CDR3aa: CASSYLGGETSYEQYF
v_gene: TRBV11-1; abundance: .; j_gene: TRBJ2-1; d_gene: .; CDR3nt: TGTGCCAGCAGCTTAGAGGTAGCGGCATACAATGAGCAGTTCTTC; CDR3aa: CASSLEVAAYNEQFF
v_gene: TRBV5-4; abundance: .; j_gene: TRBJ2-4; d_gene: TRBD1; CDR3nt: TGTGCCAGCAGCGGTGGGACAGGTCCCCAGCAGTACTTC; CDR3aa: CASSGGTGPQQYF
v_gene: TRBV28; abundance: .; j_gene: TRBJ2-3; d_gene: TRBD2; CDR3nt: TGTGCCAGCAGTCCTCGGGGGGTGGGCACAGATACGCAGTATTTT; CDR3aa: CASSPRGVGTDTQYF
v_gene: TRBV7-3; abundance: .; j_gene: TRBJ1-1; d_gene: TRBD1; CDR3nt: TGTGCCAGCAGCTTAGACAGGGTCGGGAACACTGAAGCTTTCTTT; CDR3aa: CASSLDRVGNTEAFF
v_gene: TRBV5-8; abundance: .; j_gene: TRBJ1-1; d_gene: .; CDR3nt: TGTGCCAGCAGCTCGGGGGACCGAAGACTGAACACTGAAGCTTTCTTT; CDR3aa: CASSSGDRRLNTEAFF
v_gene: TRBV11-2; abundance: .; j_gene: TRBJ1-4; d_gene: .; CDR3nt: TGTGCCAGCAGCTTAGTGACTCGCGTGACAGCCAATAATGAAAAACTGTTTTTT; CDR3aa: CASSLVTRVTANNEKLFF
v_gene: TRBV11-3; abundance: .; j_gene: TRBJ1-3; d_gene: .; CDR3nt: TGTGCCAGCAGCTTAGGAGGGACTGGAAACACCATATATTTT; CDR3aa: CASSLGGTGNTIYF
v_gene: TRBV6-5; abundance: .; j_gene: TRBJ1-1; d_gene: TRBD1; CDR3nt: TGTGCCAGCAGTTACCTCGGGACAGGGCAGGGGGCTTTCTTT; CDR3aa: CASSYLGTGQGAFF
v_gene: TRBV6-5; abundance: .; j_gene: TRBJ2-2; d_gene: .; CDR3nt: TGTGCCAGCACCCAATCGACTAGTTGGAACGGGGAGCTGTTTTTT; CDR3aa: CASTQSTSWNGELFF
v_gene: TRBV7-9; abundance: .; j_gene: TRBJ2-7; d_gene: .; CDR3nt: TGTGCCAGCAGCTTACAGGGTGGCGAGCAGTACTTC; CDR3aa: CASSLQGGEQYF
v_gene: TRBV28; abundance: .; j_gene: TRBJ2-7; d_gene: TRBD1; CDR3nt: TGTGCCAGCAGTTTATATGGGACAGACTCCTACGAGCAGTACTTC; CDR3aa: CASSLYGTDSYEQYF
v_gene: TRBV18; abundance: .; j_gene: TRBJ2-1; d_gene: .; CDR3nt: TGTGCCAGCTCACCGTTGCAGGGGGTACGGGGGAATGAGCAGTTCTTC; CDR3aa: CASSPLQGVRGNEQFF
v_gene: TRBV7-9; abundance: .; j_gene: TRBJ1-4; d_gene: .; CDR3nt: TGTGCCAGCAGCATAACCGGGACTAGGGCTGAAAAACTGTTTTTT; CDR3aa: CASSITGTRAEKLFF
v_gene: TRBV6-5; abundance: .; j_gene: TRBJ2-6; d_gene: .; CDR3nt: TGTGCCAGCAGTTATTCGGGGTCTGGGGCCAACGTCCTGACTTTC; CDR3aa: CASSYSGSGANVLTF
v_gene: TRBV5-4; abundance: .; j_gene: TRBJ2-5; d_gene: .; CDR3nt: TGTGCCAGCAGCTTGCCTATCCAAGAGACCCAGTACTTC; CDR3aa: CASSLPIQETQYF
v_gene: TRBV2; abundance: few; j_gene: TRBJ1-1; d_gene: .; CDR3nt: TGTGCCAGCAGGGAACACGCCACCCAGGCTGAAGCTTTCTTT; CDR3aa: CASREHATQAEAFF
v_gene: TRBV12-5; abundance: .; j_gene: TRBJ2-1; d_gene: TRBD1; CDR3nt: TGTGCTAGTGGTTTGGTACTCGGGACAGGGTTCTACAATGAGCAGTTCTTC; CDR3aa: CASGLVLGTGFYNEQFF
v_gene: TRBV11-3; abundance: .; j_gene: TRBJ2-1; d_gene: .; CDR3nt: TGTGCCAGCAGGCCAGACGTCAGTTGGGGGGGGCCCTACAATGAGCAGTTCTTC; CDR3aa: CASRPDVSWGGPYNEQFF
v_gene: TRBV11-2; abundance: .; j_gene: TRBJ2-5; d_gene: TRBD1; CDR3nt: TGTGCCAGCAGCTTAGGAGGGACAGGGAAAGAGACCCAGTACTTC; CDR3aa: CASSLGGTGKETQYF
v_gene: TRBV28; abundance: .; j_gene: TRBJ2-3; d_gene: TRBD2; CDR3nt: TGTGCCAGCAGTCCGCTGGGACTAGCGGGACTCACAGATACGCAGTATTTT; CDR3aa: CASSPLGLAGLTDTQYF
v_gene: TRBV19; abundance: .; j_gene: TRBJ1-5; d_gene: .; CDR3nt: TGTGCCAGTAGCTGGGTTATAGGGGATAGCAATCAGCCCCAGCATTTT; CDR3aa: CASSWVIGDSNQPQHF
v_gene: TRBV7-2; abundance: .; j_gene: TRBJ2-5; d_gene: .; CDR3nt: TGTGCCAGCAGCTTAGGGGACAACGTCTACCAAGAGACCCAGTACTTC; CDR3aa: CASSLGDNVYQETQYF
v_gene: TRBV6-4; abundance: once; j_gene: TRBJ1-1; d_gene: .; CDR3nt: TGTGCCAGCAGAGAGACTATGGGGGCGGTGAACACTGAAGCTTTCTTT; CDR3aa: CASRETMGAVNTEAFF
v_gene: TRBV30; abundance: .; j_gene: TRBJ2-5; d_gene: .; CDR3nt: TGTGCCTGGACTTCGGGGCAAGAGACCCAGTACTTC; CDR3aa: CAWTSGQETQYF
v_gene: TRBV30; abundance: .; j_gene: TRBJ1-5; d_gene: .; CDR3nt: TGTGCCTGGAGTGTATGGGGAGTGGATCAGCCCCAGCATTTT; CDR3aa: CAWSVWGVDQPQHF
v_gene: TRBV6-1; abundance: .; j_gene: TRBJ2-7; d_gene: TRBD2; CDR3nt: TGTGCCAGCAGTGAAACTAGCGGGGGCTACGAGCAGTACTTC; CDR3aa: CASSETSGGYEQYF
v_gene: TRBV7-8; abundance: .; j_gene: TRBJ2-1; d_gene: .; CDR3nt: TGTGCCAGCAGCTTGGTGATCGGTTCCAATGAGCAGTTCTTC; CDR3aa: CASSLVIGSNEQFF
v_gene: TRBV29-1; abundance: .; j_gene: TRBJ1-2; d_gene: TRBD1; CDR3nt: TGCAGCGCGGGGACAGGGACTAACTATGGCTACACCTTC; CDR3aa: CSAGTGTNYGYTF
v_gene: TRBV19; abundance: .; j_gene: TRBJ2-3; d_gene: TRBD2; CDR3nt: TGTGCCAGCCGACTAGCGGGGAGCACAGATACGCAGTATTTT; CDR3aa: CASRLAGSTDTQYF
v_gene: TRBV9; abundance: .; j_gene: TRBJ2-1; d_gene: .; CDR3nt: TGTGCCAGCAGCGTAGCACAGGGCTATGAGCAGTTCTTC; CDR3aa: CASSVAQGYEQFF
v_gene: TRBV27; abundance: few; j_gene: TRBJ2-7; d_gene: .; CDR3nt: TGTGCCAGCAGTTTATTACCCGTGGGGGCTTACGAGCAGTACTTC; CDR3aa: CASSLLPVGAYEQYF
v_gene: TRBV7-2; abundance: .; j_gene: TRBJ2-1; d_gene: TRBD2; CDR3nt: TGTGCCAGCAGCTTCAGGCGGGAGGACTACAATGAGCAGTTCTTC; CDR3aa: CASSFRREDYNEQFF
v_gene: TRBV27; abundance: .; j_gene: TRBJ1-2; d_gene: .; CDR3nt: TGTGCCAGCAGTTTAGACAGGAACGCGGATGGCTACACCTTC; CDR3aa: CASSLDRNADGYTF
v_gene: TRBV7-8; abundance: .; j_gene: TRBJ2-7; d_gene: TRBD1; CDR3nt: TGTGCCAGCAGCTTACCAGGACAGGGTCTAATCTACGAGCAGTACTTC; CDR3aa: CASSLPGQGLIYEQYF
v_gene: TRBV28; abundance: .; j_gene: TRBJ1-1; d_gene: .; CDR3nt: TGTGCCAGCGAGGGGAACACTGAAGCTTTCTTT; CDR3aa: CASEGNTEAFF
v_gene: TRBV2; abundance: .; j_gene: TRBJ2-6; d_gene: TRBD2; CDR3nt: TGTGCCAGCGTGACTCCGGGGGACTACTCTGGGGCCAACGTCCTGACTTTC; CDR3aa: CASVTPGDYSGANVLTF
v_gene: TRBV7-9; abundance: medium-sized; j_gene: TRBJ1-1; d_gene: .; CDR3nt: TGTGCCAGCAGCCTTGGGACTGGATGGAACACTGAAGCTTTCTTT; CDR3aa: CASSLGTGWNTEAFF
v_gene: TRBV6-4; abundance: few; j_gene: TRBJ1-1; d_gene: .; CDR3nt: TGTGCCAGCCGAGGGGGGGGCGTGATGAACACTGAAGCTTTCTTT; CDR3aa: CASRGGGVMNTEAFF
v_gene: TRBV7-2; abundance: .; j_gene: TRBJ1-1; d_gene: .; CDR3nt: TGTGCCAGCAGCTTTGGGCTGGCCACTGAAGCTTTCTTT; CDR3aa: CASSFGLATEAFF
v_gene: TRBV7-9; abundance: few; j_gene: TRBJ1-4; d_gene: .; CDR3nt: TGTGCCAGCAGCTCGGGGACTGCTTCTAATGAAAAACTGTTTTTT; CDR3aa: CASSSGTASNEKLFF
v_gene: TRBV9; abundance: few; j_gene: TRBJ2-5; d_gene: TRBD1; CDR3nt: TGTGCCAGCAGCGAGGGGACAGCCCAAGAGACCCAGTACTTC; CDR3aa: CASSEGTAQETQYF
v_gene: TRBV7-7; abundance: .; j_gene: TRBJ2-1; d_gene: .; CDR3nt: TGTGCCAGCAGCTCGTATCTATCGGGGAGCTCCTACAATGAGCAGTTCTTC; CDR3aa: CASSSYLSGSSYNEQFF
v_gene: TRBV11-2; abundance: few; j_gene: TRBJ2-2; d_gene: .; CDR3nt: TGTGCCAGCAGCTTAGTGGGGGGAGAAGGGGAGCTGTTTTTT; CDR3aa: CASSLVGGEGELFF